The rows below give T cell receptor beta chains drawn from one sample of a study of cytotoxic CD8 clonotypes in ibrutinib-treated CLL. TCRdb's table, derived via immunoSEQ multiplex PCR, lists solely in-frame clones and lacks some. This sample has about 43,000 clones; less than 70% occur once, and the top ten carry roughly 12%. The sample here was PBMCs, taken after 12 months of ibrutinib treatment. The source is a human donor with chronic lymphocytic leukemia. The CDR3 runs from the conserved cysteine through the conserved F or W. D genes are given only for firm matches. Clone size is shown for a subset of rows, as once, few, many or a class of expanded clone.

TGTGCCAGCAGTGTCGTGGGGGGAGTGAACACTGAAGCTTTCTTT CASSVVGGVNTEAFF TRBV6-1 . few TRBJ1-1
TGTGCCAGCACACGTTCTGGGGCCAACGTCCTGACTTTC CASTRSGANVLTF TRBV9 . . TRBJ2-6
TGTGCCAGCAGCTCTACGTCGGTTGCTGAAGCTTTCTTT CASSSTSVAEAFF TRBV7-9 . once TRBJ1-1
TGCACCAGCAGCCAAATCCGGGACAGGGAACGGTCCACCCAAGATGAAGATTCACCCCTCCACTTT CTSSQIRDRERSTQDEDSPLHF TRBV1 . . TRBJ1-6
TGTGCCAGCAGCTTGTTGGGGACAGGGATTGCTTTCTTT CASSLLGTGIAFF TRBV5-6 TRBD1 . TRBJ1-1
TGCGCCAGCACCCTGACAGGAGAGTATGGCTACACCTTC CASTLTGEYGYTF TRBV5-1 . . TRBJ1-2
TGTGCTAGTGGCATGGGGGTGAACACTGAAGCTTTCTTT CASGMGVNTEAFF TRBV12-5 . . TRBJ1-1
TGCGCCAGCAGCCCCCAAGGGACAAACTATGGCTACACCTTC CASSPQGTNYGYTF TRBV5-1 . once TRBJ1-2
TGTGCCACCACTACGGGTGGAAGCTCCTACGAGCAGTACTTC CATTTGGSSYEQYF TRBV6-1 . . TRBJ2-7
TGTGCCTGGAGAGCTATTCACCTCTACAATGAGCAGTTCTTC CAWRAIHLYNEQFF TRBV30 . . TRBJ2-1
TGTGCCAGCGCCCCCGGGGGACTCACCTACGAGCAGTACTTC CASAPGGLTYEQYF TRBV6-5 . . TRBJ2-7
TGTGCCAGCAGCTCGGCTCCCAGCCCCTACGAGCAGTACTTC CASSSAPSPYEQYF TRBV11-2 . . TRBJ2-7
TGTGCCAGCAGCGGGTCTCTCGACACTGAAGCTTTCTTT CASSGSLDTEAFF TRBV2 . few TRBJ1-1
TGTGCCAGCAGGGACCAGGGAGAGGGGGCCAAAAACATTCAGTACTTC CASRDQGEGAKNIQYF TRBV28 . . TRBJ2-4
TGTGCCACCAGTTTAGGGCCAGAGGAGTACGAGCAGTACTTC CATSLGPEEYEQYF TRBV15 . . TRBJ2-7
TGTGCCAGCTCTTCTTCGGCAGCGGGGTCGAACACCGGGGAGCTGTTTTTT CASSSSAAGSNTGELFF TRBV18 TRBD2 . TRBJ2-2
TGTGCCATCCGCCAGGGGTATGGAAACACCATATATTTT CAIRQGYGNTIYF TRBV10-3 . . TRBJ1-3
TGTGCCAGCAGCAGGCGAGAGGGGGCCACAGATACGCAGTATTTT CASSRREGATDTQYF TRBV7-2 TRBD1 . TRBJ2-3
TGTGCCAGCAGCGTAGGACAGGGGGCCACTGAAGCTTTCTTT CASSVGQGATEAFF TRBV9 TRBD1 once TRBJ1-1
TGCAGCGCCGGTCGGGGAAACACCATATATTTT CSAGRGNTIYF TRBV29-1 . . TRBJ1-3
TGTGCCAGCAGTTTCTCGGGACTTAATAATTCACCCCTCCACTTT CASSFSGLNNSPLHF TRBV6-5 . . TRBJ1-6
TGCGCCAGCAGCTTAACAGGGGCGAGTCAGCCCCAGCATTTT CASSLTGASQPQHF TRBV5-1 TRBD1 . TRBJ1-5
TGTGCCACCCGTAACCAGGGGTTTGCATATGGCTACACCTTC CATRNQGFAYGYTF TRBV6-5 . few TRBJ1-2
TGTGCCAGCGGGGGACTGATAAACTACGAGCAGTACTTC CASGGLINYEQYF TRBV6-1 . . TRBJ2-7
TGTGCCAGCAGTTACGATAAGATCAGCTATGGCTACACCTTC CASSYDKISYGYTF TRBV6-5 . . TRBJ1-2
TGTGCCATCAGTGAGTCAGCAGGGTTGAACACTGAAGCTTTCTTT CAISESAGLNTEAFF TRBV10-3 . . TRBJ1-1
TGTGCCAGCAGCGGGACTAGCGGGGGTCCTATCTACGAGCAGTACTTC CASSGTSGGPIYEQYF TRBV5-6 TRBD2 many TRBJ2-7
TGCGCCAGCAGCTTGGCGGCTAGCGGGGGCTACGAGCAGTACTTC CASSLAASGGYEQYF TRBV5-1 TRBD2 few TRBJ2-7
TGTGCCAGCAGGGGTGGGGATCATGAAAAACTGTTTTTT CASRGGDHEKLFF TRBV6-4 . . TRBJ1-4
TGCAGCGTTGAACAGGGGGCAGAGACCCAGTACTTC CSVEQGAETQYF TRBV29-1 TRBD1 . TRBJ2-5
TGTGCCAGCTCACCACCTACGAGTCCCATGGGGTATGGCTACACCTTC CASSPPTSPMGYGYTF TRBV18 . once TRBJ1-2
TGTGCCAGCTCACCAGCGGGGGGGCCTGGGGATACGCAGTATTTT CASSPAGGPGDTQYF TRBV18 TRBD2 . TRBJ2-3
TGTGCCAGCAGCTTAGCGGGTGGCTACACCTTC CASSLAGGYTF TRBV7-8 . few TRBJ1-2
TGTGCCAGCAGTGAATGGGGGGTTAACACCGGGGAGCTGTTTTTT CASSEWGVNTGELFF TRBV25-1 . . TRBJ2-2
TGTGCCAGCAGTGTGCAGGGGGCCGCGGGCGAAAAACTGTTTTTT CASSVQGAAGEKLFF TRBV9 TRBD1 few TRBJ1-4
TGTGCCAGTACCCAAATGTCCGTTGTGGGCAATCAGCCCCAGCATTTT CASTQMSVVGNQPQHF TRBV19 . . TRBJ1-5
TGTGCCAGCAGCTTGGGGGGCACTGGGAATACTGAAGCTTTCTTT CASSLGGTGNTEAFF TRBV7-6 . . TRBJ1-1
TGTGCCAGCAGCTTGGGGGACGCGACCTACGAGCAGTACTTC CASSLGDATYEQYF TRBV5-6 . . TRBJ2-7
TGCGCCAGCAGCTTAAACCCGGGACTAGCGTTAGAGACCCAGTACTTC CASSLNPGLALETQYF TRBV5-1 TRBD2 . TRBJ2-5
TGTGCCAGCAGTGAGTTACGTGTGTTATACGAGCAGTACTTC CASSELRVLYEQYF TRBV2 . . TRBJ2-7
TGTGCCAGCAGTGTTGCGGACAGAATTAATCAGCCCCAGCATTTT CASSVADRINQPQHF TRBV2 . . TRBJ1-5
TGTGCCAGCAGCGTACAAGGACAGTACAATGAGCAGTTCTTC CASSVQGQYNEQFF TRBV7-3 . few TRBJ2-1
TGTGCCAGCAGCTTAAGCCCAGGGAACAATCAGCCCCAGCATTTT CASSLSPGNNQPQHF TRBV7-2 . . TRBJ1-5
TGTGCCAGCAGCGTAGGCGCCCAGGGCTATGGCTACACCTTC CASSVGAQGYGYTF TRBV9 . . TRBJ1-2
TGTGCCAGCAGTTACAGGACCTACTATGGCTACACCTTC CASSYRTYYGYTF TRBV6-5 . few TRBJ1-2
TGTGCCAGCAGACACCGGGGGACAGGGATTGAAAAACTGTTTTTT CASRHRGTGIEKLFF TRBV5-4 TRBD1 . TRBJ1-4
TGTGCCAGCAGTACGCAGGAGAATTCACCCCTCCACTTT CASSTQENSPLHF TRBV6-1 . . TRBJ1-6
TGTGCCAGCAGTGTAGGTTTCCGAAACACTGAAGCTTTCTTT CASSVGFRNTEAFF TRBV6-4 . . TRBJ1-1
TGTGCCTGGAGTCCAACGCGGTTCGCTGGAAACACCATATATTTT CAWSPTRFAGNTIYF TRBV30 . . TRBJ1-3
TGTGCCAGCAGCCAAGATCAGTTTGGGGGATTTCGCGAGCAGTACTTC CASSQDQFGGFREQYF TRBV14 . large TRBJ2-7
TGTGCCAGCAGCGTAGCTCCGAACACCGGGGAGCTGTTTTTT CASSVAPNTGELFF TRBV9 . . TRBJ2-2